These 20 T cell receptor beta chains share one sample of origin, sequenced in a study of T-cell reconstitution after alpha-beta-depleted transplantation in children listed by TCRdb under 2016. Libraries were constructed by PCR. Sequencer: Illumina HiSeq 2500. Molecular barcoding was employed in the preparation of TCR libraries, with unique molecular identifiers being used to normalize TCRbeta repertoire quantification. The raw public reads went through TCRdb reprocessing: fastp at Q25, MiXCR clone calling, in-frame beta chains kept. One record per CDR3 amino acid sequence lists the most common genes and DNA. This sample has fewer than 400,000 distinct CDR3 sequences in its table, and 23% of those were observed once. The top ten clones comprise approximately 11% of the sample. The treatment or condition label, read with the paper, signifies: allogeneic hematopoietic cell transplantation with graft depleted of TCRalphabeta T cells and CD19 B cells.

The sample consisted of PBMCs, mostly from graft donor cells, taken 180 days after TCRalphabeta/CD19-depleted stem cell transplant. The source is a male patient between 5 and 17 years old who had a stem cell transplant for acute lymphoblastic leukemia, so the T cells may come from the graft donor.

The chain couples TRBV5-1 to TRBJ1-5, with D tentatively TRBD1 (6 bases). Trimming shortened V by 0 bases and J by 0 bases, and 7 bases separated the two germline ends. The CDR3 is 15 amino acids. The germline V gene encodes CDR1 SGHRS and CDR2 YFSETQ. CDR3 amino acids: CASSLAGDSNQPQHF. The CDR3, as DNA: TGCGCCAGCAGCTTGGCAGGGGATAGCAATCAGCCCCAGCATTTT.

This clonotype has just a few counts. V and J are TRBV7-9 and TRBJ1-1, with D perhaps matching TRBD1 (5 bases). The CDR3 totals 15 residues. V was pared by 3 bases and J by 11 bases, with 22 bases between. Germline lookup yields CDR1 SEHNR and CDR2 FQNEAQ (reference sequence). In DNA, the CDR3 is TGTGCCAGCAGCTTGGTAAACAGGAGGACGGGACTGGCTTTCTTT. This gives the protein CASSLVNRRTGLAFF.

The CDR3, as DNA: TGTGCCAGCAGTTTACGGGCAGGGGGCTATGCTGAAGCTTTCTTT. Translated: CASSLRAGGYAEAFF. The rearrangement joins TRBV12-3 or TRBV12-4 to TRBJ1-1; the match to TRBD1 covers 8 bases. This CDR3 contains 15 residues. The junction had 8 bases not matched to a gene; V was cut back by 2 bases and J by 6 bases.

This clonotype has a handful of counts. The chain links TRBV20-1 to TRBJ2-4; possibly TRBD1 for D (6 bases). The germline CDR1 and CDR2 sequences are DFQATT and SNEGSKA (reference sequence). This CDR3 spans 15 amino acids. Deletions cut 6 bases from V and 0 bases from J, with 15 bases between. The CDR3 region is CSAHDRKLAKNIQYF. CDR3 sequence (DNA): TGCAGTGCCCATGACAGGAAACTAGCCAAAAACATTCAGTACTTC.

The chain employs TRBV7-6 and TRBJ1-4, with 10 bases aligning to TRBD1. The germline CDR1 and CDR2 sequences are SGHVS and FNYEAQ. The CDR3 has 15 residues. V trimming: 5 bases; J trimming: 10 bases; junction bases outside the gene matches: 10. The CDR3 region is CASSPAWGQGSKLFF. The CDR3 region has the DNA TGTGCCAGCAGCCCCGCGTGGGGACAGGGGTCAAAACTGTTTTTT. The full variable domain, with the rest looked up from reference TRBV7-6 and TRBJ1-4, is GAGVSQSPRYKVTKRGQDVALRCDPISGHVSLYWYRQALGQGPEFLTYFNYEAQQDKSGLPNDRFSAERPEGSISTLTIQRTEQRDSAMYRCASSPAWGQGSKLFFGSGTQLSVL.

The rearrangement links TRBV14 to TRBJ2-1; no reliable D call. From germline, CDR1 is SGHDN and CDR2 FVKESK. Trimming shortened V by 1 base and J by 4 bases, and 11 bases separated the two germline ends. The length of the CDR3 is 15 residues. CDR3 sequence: CASSQGALRYNEQFF. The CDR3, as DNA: TGTGCCAGCAGCCAAGGGGCCTTACGTTACAATGAGCAGTTCTTC.

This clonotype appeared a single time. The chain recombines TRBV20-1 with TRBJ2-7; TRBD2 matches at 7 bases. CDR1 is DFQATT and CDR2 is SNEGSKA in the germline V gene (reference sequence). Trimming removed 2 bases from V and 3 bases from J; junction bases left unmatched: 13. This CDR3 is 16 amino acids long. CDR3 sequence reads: CSARPSFGRGYYEQYF. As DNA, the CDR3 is TGCAGTGCTAGACCCTCATTCGGGCGGGGGTACTACGAGCAGTACTTC.

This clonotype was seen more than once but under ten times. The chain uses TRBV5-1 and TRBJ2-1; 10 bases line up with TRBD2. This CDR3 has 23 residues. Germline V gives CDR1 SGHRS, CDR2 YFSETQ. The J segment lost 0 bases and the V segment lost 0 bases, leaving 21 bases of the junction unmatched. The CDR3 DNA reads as TGCGCCAGCAGCTTGGGTCCGGGACAGTCAATTCTAGCGGGAGTGAGCTCCTACAATGAGCAGTTCTTC. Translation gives CASSLGPGQSILAGVSSYNEQFF.

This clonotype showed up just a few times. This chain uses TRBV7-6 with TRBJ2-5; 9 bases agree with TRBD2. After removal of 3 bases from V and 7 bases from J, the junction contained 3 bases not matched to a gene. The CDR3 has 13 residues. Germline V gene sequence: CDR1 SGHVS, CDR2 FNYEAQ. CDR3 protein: CASSFSGSRTQYF. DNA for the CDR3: TGTGCCAGCAGCTTTAGCGGGAGTCGGACCCAGTACTTC.

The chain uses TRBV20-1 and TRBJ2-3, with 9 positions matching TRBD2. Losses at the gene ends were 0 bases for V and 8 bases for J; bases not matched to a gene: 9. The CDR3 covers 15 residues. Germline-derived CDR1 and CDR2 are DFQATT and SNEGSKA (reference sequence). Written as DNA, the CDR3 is TGCAGTGCTAGAGATCGACGGCTAGCGGGGTTTACGCAGTATTTT. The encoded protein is CSARDRRLAGFTQYF.

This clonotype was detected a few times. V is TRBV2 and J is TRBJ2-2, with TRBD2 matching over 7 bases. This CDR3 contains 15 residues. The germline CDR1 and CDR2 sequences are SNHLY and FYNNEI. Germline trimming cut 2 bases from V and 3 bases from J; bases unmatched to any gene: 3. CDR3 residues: CASSEWAGDTGELFF. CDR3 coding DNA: TGTGCCAGCAGTGAATGGGCGGGGGACACCGGGGAGCTGTTTTTT.

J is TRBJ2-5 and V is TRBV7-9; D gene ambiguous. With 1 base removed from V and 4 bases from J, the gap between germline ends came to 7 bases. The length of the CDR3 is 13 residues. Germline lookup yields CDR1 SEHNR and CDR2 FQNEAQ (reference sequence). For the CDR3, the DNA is TGTGCCAGCAGCTTAGTTGTAGTAGAGACCCAGTACTTC. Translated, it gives CASSLVVVETQYF.

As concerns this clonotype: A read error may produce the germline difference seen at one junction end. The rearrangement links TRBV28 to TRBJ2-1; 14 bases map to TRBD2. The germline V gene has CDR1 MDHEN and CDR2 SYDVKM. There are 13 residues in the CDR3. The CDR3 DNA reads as TGTGCCAGCAACCTGGGACTAGCGGGAGTTTCCCTCTTC. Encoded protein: CASNLGLAGVSLF.

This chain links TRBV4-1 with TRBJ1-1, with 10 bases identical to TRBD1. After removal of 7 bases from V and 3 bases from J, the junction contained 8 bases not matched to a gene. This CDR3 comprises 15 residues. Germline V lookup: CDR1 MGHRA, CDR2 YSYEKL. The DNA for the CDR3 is TGCGCCAGCAATGACCCGGGACAGGGGCACACTGAAGCTTTCTTT. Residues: CASNDPGQGHTEAFF.

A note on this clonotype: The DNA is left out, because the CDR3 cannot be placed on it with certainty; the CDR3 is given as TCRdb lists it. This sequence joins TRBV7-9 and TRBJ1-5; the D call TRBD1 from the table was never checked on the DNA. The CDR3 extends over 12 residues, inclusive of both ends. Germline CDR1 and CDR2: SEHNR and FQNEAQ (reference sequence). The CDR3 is CASQGRGLHQHF.

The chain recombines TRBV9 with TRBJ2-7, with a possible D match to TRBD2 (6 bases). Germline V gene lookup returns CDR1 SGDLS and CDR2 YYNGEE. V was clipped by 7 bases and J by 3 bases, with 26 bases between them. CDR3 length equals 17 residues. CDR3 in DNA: TGTGCCAGCCGCGAAGGCGGGACGCCGAAACGTTACTACGAGCAGTACTTC. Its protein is CASREGGTPKRYYEQYF.

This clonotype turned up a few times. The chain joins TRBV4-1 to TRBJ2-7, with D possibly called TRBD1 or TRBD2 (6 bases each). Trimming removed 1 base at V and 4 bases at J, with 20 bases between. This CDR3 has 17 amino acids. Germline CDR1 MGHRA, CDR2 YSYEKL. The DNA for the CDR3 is TGCGCCAGCAGCCAAGTATACCCGGGGGCCCTCCTTTACGAGCAGTACTTC. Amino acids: CASSQVYPGALLYEQYF.

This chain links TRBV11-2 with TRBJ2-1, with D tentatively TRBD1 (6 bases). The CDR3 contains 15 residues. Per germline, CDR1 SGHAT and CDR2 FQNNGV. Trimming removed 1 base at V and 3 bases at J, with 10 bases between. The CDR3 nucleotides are TGTGCCAGCAGCTTAGCAGGGGCCCACTACAATGAGCAGTTCTTC. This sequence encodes CASSLAGAHYNEQFF.

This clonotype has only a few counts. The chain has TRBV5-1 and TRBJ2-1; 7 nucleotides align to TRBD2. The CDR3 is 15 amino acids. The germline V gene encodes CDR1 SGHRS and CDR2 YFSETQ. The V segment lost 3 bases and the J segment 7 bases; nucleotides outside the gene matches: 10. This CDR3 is CASSWIPRESNEQFF. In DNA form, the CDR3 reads TGCGCCAGCAGCTGGATCCCGCGGGAGAGTAATGAGCAGTTCTTC.

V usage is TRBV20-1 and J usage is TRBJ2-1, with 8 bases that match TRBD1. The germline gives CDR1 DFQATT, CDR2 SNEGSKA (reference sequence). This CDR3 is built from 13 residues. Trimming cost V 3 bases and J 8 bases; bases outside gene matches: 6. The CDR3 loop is CSARGQVRHEQFF. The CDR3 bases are TGCAGTGCTAGGGGACAGGTGAGGCATGAGCAGTTCTTC.